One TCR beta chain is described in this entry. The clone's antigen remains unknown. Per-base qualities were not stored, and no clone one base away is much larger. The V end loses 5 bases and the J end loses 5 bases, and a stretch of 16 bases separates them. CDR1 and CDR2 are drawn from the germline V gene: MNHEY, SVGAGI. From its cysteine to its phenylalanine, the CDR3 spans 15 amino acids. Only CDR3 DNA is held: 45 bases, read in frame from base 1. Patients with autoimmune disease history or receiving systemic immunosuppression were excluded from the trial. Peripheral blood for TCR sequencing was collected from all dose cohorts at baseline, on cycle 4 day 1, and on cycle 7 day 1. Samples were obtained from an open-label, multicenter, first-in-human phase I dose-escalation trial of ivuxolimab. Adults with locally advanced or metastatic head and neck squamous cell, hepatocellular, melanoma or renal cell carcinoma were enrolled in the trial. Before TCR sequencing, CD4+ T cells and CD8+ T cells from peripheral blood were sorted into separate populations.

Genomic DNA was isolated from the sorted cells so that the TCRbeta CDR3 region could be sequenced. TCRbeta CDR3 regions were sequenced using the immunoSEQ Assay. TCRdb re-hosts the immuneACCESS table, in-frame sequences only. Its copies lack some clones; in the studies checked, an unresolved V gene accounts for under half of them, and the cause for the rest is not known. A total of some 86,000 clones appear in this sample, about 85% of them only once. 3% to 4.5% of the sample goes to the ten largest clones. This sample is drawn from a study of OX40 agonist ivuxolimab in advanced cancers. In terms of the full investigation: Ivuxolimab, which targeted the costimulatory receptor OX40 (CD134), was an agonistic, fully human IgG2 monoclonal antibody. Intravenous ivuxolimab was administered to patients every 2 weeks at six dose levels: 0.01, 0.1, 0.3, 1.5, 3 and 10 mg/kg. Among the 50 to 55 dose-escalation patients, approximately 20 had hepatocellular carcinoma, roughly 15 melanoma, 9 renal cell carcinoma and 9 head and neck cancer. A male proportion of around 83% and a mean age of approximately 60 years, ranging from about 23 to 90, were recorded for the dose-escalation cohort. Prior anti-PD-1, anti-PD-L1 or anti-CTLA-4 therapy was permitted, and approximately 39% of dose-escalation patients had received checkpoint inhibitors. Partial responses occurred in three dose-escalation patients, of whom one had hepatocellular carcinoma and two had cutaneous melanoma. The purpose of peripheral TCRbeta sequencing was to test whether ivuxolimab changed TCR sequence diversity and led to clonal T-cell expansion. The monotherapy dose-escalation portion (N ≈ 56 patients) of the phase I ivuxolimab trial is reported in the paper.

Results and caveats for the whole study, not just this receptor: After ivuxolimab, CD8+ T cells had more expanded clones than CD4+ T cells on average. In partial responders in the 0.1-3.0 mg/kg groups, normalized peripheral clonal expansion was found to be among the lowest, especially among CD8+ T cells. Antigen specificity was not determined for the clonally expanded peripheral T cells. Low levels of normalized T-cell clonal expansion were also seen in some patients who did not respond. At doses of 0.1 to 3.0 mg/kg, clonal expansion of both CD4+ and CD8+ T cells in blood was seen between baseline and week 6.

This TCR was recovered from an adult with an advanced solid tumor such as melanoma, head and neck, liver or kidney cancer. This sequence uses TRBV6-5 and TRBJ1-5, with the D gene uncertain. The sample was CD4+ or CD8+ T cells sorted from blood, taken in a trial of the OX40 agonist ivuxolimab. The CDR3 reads CASSLAWGFDQPQHF. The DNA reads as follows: TGTGCCAGCAGTCTGGCTTGGGGATTTGATCAGCCCCAGCATTTT.